The count of the clone carrying this TCR beta chain is one. This entry comes from a study of blood T cell repertoires in COVID-19. Background on the study: Specimens from acute and convalescent COVID-19 originated in the United States, Italy and Spain.

The CDR3 has 11 amino acids. The germline V gene has CDR1 GTSNPN and CDR2 SVGIG (reference sequence). V lost 5 bases and J 10 bases, leaving 12 bases between the germline ends. Libraries were prepared by immunoSEQ multiplex PCR; TCRdb keeps only in-frame clonotypes and omits some of them. The sample yields some 160,000 clones, 80% seen once. Source material: PBMCs or T cells enriched from blood (not recorded which). The TCR was taken from a woman aged 55-70 years who had recovered from COVID-19. The chain combines TRBV30 with TRBJ1-3; weak D call: TRBD1 (6 bases). CDR3 residues: CAWGGDKTIYF. CDR3 DNA: TGTGCCTGGGGGGGGGACAAGACCATATATTTT.